This T cell receptor beta chain was captured in a study of T-cell memory formation after mild COVID-19. Study-level background: The study found TCR clusters largely donor specific. Whole-study findings and limits: The CD4+ clones that contracted clustered mainly within CM and EM, and the CD8+ clones concentrated in EMRA.

The CDR3 contains 19 residues. The germline V gene has CDR1 SGHRS and CDR2 YFSETQ. V dropped 4 bases and J dropped 0 bases, with 23 bases sitting between them. A remark on this clonotype: Its cognate antigen is unknown.

TCRdb passed the 5' RACE reads through MiXCR, listing each CDR3 protein once. The sample includes fewer than 300,000 distinct CDR3 sequences, approximately 15% seen only once; the top ten take under 25%. The specimen was PBMCs or a T cell subset sorted from them (not recorded which). V gene TRBV5-1 combines with J gene TRBJ1-3; a possible D gene is TRBD1 (6 bases). The source of this sequence is a man aged 18 to 30 who had mild COVID-19 (a few samples of this study predate the infection). Cell type and time point are not known. This CDR3 reads CASSHIPGHLKGSGNTIYF. In nucleotides, the CDR3 is TGCGCCAGCAGCCACATTCCGGGACACCTGAAGGGCTCTGGAAACACCATATATTTT.